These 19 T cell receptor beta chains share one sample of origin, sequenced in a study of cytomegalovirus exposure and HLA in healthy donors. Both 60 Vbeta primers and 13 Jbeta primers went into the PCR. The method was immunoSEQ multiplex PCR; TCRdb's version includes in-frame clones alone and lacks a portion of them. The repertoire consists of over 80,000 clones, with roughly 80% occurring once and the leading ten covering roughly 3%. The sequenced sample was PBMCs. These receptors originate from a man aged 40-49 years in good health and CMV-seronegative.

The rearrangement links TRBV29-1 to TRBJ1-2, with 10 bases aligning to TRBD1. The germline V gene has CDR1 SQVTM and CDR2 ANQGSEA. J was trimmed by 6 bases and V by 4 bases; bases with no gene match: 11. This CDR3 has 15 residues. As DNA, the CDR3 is TGCAGCGTTGGTCTGACAGGGGGCGCCTTGGATGGCTACACCTTC. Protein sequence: CSVGLTGGALDGYTF.

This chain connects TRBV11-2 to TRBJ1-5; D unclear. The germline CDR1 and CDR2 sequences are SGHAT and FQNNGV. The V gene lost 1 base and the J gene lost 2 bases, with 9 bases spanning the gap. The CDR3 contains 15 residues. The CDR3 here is CASSLGAVGNQPQHF. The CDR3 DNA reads TGTGCCAGCAGCTTAGGTGCAGTGGGCAATCAGCCCCAGCATTTT.

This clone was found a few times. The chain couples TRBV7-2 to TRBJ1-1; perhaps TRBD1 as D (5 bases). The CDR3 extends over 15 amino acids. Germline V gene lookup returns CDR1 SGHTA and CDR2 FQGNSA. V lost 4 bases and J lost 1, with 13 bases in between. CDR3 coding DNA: TGTGCCAGCAGCTCAACCATAGGACAGAACACTGAAGCTTTCTTT. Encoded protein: CASSSTIGQNTEAFF.

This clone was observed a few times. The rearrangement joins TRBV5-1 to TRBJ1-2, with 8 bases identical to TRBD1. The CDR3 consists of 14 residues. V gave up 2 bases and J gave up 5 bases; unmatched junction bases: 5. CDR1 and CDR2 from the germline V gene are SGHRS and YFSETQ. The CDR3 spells CASSFSRQGYGYTF. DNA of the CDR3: TGCGCCAGCAGCTTTAGCCGACAGGGGTATGGCTACACCTTC.

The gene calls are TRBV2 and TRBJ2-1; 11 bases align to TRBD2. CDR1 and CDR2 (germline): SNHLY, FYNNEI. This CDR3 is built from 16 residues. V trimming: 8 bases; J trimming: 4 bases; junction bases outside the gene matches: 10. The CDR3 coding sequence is TGTGCCAGCTCAAGGGCCAGACTAGCGGGGTACAATGAGCAGTTCTTC. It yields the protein CASSRARLAGYNEQFF.

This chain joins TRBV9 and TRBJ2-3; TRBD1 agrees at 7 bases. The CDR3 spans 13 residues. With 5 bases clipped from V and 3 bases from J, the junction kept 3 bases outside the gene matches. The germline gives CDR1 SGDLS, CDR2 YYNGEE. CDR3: CASRGQETDTQYF. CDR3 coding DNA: TGTGCCAGCAGAGGACAGGAAACAGATACGCAGTATTTT.

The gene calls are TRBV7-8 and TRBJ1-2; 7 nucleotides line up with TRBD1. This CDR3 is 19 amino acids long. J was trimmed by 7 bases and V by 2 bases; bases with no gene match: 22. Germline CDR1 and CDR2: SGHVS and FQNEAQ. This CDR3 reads CASSLQFPQGRQPSVGYTF. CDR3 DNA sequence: TGTGCCAGCAGCTTACAATTCCCACAGGGGAGACAGCCCTCTGTTGGCTACACCTTC.

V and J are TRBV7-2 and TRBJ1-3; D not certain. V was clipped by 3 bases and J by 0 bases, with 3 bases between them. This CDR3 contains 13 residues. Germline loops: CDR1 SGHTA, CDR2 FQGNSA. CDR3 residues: CASSFRSGNTIYF. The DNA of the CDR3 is TGTGCCAGCAGCTTTCGCTCTGGAAACACCATATATTTT.

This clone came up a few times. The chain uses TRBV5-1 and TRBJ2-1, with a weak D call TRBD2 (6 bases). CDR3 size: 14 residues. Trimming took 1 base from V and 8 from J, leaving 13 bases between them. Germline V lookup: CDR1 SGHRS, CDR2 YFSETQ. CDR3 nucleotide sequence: TGCGCCAGCAGCTTGCGGGAGCGTGGCTATGAGCAGTTCTTC. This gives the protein CASSLRERGYEQFF.

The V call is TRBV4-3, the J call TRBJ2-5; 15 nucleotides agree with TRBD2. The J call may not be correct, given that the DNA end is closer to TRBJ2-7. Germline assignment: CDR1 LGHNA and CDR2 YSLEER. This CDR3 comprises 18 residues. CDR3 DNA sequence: TGCGCCAGCAGCCTAGGGACTAGCGGGGGGTTAGGGTCCTACGAGCAGTACTTC. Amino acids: CASSLGTSGGLGSYEQYF.

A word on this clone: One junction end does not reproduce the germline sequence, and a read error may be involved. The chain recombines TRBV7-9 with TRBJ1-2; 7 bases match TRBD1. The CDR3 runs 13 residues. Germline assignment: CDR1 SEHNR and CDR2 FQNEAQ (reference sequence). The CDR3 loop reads CASSRDSLSGYPF. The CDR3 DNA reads TGTGCCAGCAGCCGGGACAGCCTATCCGGCTACCCCTTC.

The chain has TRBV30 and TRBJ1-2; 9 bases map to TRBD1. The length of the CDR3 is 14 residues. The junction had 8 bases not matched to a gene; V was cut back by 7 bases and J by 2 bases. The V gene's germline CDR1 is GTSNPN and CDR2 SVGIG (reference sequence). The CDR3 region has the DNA TGTGCCTCGCAACCTGGGACAGGGAACTATGGCTACACCTTC. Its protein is CASQPGTGNYGYTF. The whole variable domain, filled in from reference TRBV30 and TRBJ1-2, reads SQTIHQWPATLVQPVGSPLSLECTVEGTSNPNLYWYRQAAGRGLQLLFYSVGIGQISSEVPQNLSASRPQDRQFILSSKKLLLSDSGFYLCASQPGTGNYGYTFGSGTRLTVV.

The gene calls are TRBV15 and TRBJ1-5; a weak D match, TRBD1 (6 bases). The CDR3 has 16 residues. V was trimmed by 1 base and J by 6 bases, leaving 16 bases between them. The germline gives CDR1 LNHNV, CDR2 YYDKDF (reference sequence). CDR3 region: CATSRGTRGGGQPQHF. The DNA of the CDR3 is TGTGCCACCAGCAGAGGAACTAGGGGGGGCGGTCAGCCCCAGCATTTT. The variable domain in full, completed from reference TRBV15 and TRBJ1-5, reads DAMVIQNPRYQVTQFGKPVTLSCSQTLNHNVMYWYQQKSSQAPKLLFHYYDKDFNNEADTPDNFQSRRPNTSFCFLDIRSPGLGDTAMYLCATSRGTRGGGQPQHFGDGTRLSIL.

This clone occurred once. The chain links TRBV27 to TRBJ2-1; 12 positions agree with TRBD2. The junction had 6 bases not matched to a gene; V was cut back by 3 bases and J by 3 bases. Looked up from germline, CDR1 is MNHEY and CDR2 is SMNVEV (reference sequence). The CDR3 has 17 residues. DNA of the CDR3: TGTGCCAGCAGTTTCCCGACTAGCGGGGGCCTCTACAATGAGCAGTTCTTC. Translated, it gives CASSFPTSGGLYNEQFF.

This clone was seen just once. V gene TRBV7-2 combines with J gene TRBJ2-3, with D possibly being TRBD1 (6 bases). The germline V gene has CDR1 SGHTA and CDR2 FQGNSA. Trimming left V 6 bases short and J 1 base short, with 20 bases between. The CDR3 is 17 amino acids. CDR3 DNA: TGTGCCAGCAGGGTCCAGGGGTCCTCAAGGGGCACAGATACGCAGTATTTT. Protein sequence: CASRVQGSSRGTDTQYF.

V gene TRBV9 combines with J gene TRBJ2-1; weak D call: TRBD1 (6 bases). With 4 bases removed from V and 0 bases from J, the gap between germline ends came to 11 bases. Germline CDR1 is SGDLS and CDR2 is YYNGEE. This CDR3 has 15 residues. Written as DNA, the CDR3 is TGTGCCAGCAGCCCGGACAGTCTCTCCTACAATGAGCAGTTCTTC. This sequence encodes CASSPDSLSYNEQFF. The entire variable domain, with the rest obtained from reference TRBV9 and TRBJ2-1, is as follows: DSGVTQTPKHLITATGQRVTLRCSPRSGDLSVYWYQQSLDQGLQFLIQYYNGEERAKGNILERFSAQQFPDLHSELNLSSLELGDSALYFCASSPDSLSYNEQFFGPGTRLTVL.

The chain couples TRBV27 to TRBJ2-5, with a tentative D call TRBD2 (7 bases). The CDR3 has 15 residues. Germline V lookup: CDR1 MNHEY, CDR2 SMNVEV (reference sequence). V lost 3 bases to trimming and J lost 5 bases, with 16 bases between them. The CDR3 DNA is TGTGCCAGCAGTTTTTTGGGGGGGGCCTGGGAGACCCAGTACTTC. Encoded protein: CASSFLGGAWETQYF.

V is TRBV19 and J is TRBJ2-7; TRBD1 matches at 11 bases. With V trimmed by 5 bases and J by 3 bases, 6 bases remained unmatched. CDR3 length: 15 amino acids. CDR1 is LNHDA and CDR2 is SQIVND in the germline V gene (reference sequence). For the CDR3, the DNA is TGTGCCAGTAGTGGGTGGGACAGGGGGTTCTACGAGCAGTACTTC. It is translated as CASSGWDRGFYEQYF.

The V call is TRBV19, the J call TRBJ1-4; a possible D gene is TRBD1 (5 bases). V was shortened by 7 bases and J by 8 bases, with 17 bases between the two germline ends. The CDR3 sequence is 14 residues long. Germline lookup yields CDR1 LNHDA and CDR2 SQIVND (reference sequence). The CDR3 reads CASTQAGHGEKLFF. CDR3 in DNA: TGTGCCAGTACCCAGGCAGGGCACGGGGAAAAACTGTTTTTT. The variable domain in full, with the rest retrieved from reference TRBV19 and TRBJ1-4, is DGGITQSPKYLFRKEGQNVTLSCEQNLNHDAMYWYRQDPGQGLRLIYYSQIVNDFQKGDIAEGYSVSREKKESFPLTVTSAQKNPTAFYLCASTQAGHGEKLFFGSGTQLSVL.